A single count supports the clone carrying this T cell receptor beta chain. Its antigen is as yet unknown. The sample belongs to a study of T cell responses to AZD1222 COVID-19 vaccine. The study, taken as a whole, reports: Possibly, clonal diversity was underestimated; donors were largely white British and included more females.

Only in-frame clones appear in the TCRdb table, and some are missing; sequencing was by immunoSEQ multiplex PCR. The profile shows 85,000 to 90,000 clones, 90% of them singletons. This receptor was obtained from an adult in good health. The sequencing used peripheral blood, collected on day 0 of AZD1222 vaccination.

DNA of the CDR3: TGTGCCAGCAGTGACAGGATAACCGCGAACACCGGGGAGCTGTTTTTT. Translating gives CASSDRITANTGELFF. This sequence joins TRBV6-1 and TRBJ2-2, with D unresolved. This CDR3 has 16 amino acids. Germline V lookup: CDR1 MNHNS, CDR2 SASEGT. Deletions cut 3 bases from V and 0 bases from J, with 11 bases between.